Listed below are T cell receptor beta chains from one sample, sequenced in a study of cytomegalovirus exposure and HLA in healthy donors. Method: immunoSEQ multiplex PCR; TCRdb's copy keeps in-frame clones and lacks some. Of 130,000 to 150,000 clones in the sample, 75% to 90% are singletons; the top ten hold under 3%. The specimen was PBMCs. The source is a woman younger than 45 in good health and CMV-seronegative. CDR3s include the opening cysteine and the closing phenylalanine or tryptophan. D genes are given only for firm matches. Where a row states a size, it is once, few, many or the class of an expanded clone; other rows omit it.

D gene | J gene | clone size | V gene | CDR3 protein
- | TRBJ2-3 | once | TRBV6-1 | CASSAQFHTDTQYF
- | TRBJ2-7 | few | TRBV27 | CASSLSGVRTYEQYF
TRBD1 | TRBJ1-4 | - | TRBV6-6 | CASSYRDRLEKLFF
TRBD1 | TRBJ1-2 | few | TRBV6-1 | CASSEAGRGDRSYYGYTF
- | TRBJ1-1 | - | TRBV19 | CASDPGTNTEAFF
TRBD2 | TRBJ2-7 | - | TRBV4-1 | CASSQDRLAGGVQYF
- | TRBJ2-3 | - | TRBV4-1 | CASSQVGNTDTQYF
- | TRBJ1-2 | few | TRBV4-1 | CASSLGEAQTF
TRBD1 | TRBJ2-1 | once | TRBV19 | CASRNPGQGQYNEQFF
- | TRBJ2-3 | - | TRBV27 | CASSLARSTDTQYF
- | TRBJ2-1 | - | TRBV28 | CASTRPGLWNEQFF
TRBD2 | TRBJ2-5 | - | TRBV5-1 | CASSLGTSGGQETQYF
TRBD1 | TRBJ2-7 | - | TRBV5-6 | CASSLDPGTGGYEQYF
- | TRBJ2-1 | - | TRBV7-3 | CASSLVGYGYNEQFF
- | TRBJ1-5 | - | TRBV11-2 | CASSPGFGFNQPQHF
TRBD1 | TRBJ1-1 | - | TRBV28 | CASLRDRGFSEAFF
TRBD2 | TRBJ2-1 | - | TRBV7-9 | CASSLAAGTSGYNEQFF
TRBD1 | TRBJ2-1 | - | TRBV19 | CASSISLAVGQGNEQFF
TRBD2 | TRBJ2-7 | - | TRBV15 | CATSTNGGYEQYF
- | TRBJ2-2 | few | TRBV6-1 | CASTQLGSTGELFF
TRBD2 | TRBJ2-1 | - | TRBV2 | CASNGGSSYNEQFF
TRBD1 | TRBJ2-1 | - | TRBV5-4 | CASSLAQGGRQFF
- | TRBJ1-4 | - | TRBV18 | CASSPAGTEKLFF
- | TRBJ2-5 | - | TRBV28 | CASSFLSEGQETQYF
- | TRBJ1-2 | - | TRBV7-9 | CASTPPRVGYGYTF
- | TRBJ2-7 | - | TRBV7-8 | CASSTPAGTYEQYF
TRBD2 | TRBJ2-7 | - | TRBV5-1 | CASSLGPQREGYEQYF
- | TRBJ1-2 | - | TRBV19 | CASSIRRGLYGYTF
TRBD2 | TRBJ2-1 | - | TRBV5-1 | CASSGGGPNEQFF
- | TRBJ2-3 | - | TRBV29-1 | CSVEGQVGVTDTQYF
- | TRBJ2-1 | - | TRBV10-1 | CASSKIGRSYNEQFF
TRBD1 | TRBJ1-2 | - | TRBV30 | CAWSMKGAENYGYTF
TRBD1 | TRBJ2-7 | - | TRBV6-1 | CASGRDRIYEQYF
- | TRBJ2-1 | - | TRBV7-2 | CASSQPWERLYNEQFF
TRBD1 | TRBJ2-1 | - | TRBV5-3 | CARSFGTGVLNEQFF
TRBD1 | TRBJ2-4 | - | TRBV5-1 | CASSILGTGDDIQYF
- | TRBJ2-1 | - | TRBV7-2 | CASSFSDYPTYNEQFF
TRBD2 | TRBJ2-7 | - | TRBV7-2 | CASSLTSGSSYEQYF
- | TRBJ2-5 | - | TRBV7-3 | CASSPSVRGETQYF
TRBD1 | TRBJ2-5 | once | TRBV19 | CASSITGGKETQYF
TRBD1 | TRBJ2-7 | - | TRBV30 | CASRRDRGREQYF
- | TRBJ2-7 | - | TRBV2 | CATAGDNYAYEQYF
TRBD1 | TRBJ1-1 | - | TRBV27 | CASSLPDRVTEAFF
- | TRBJ1-4 | - | TRBV5-1 | CASSGGSTNEKLFF